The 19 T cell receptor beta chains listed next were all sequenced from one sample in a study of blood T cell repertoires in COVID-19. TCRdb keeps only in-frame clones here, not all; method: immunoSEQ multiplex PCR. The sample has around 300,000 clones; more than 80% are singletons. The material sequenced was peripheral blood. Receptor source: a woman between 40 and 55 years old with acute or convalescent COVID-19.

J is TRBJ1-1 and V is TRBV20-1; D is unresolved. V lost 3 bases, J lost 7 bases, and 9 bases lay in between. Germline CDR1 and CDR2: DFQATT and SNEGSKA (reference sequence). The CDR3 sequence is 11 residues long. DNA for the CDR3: TGCAGTGCTAGTCGCCAGCGTGAAGCTTTCTTT. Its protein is CSASRQREAFF.

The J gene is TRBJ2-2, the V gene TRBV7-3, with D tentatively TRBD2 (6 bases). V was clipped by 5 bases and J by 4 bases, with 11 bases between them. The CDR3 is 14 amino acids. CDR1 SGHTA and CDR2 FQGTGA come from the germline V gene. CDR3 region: CASSPWGVTGELFF. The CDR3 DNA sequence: TGTGCCAGCAGCCCTTGGGGGGTCACCGGGGAGCTGTTTTTT.

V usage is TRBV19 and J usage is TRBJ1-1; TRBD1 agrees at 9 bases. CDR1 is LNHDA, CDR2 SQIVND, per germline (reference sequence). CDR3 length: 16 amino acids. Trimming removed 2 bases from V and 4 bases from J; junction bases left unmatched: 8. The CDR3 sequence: CASSIWTGQGSTEAFF. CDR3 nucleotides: TGTGCCAGTAGTATATGGACCGGACAGGGGAGCACTGAAGCTTTCTTT. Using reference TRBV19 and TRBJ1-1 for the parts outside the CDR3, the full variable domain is DGGITQSPKYLFRKEGQNVTLSCEQNLNHDAMYWYRQDPGQGLRLIYYSQIVNDFQKGDIAEGYSVSREKKESFPLTVTSAQKNPTAFYLCASSIWTGQGSTEAFFGQGTRLTVV.

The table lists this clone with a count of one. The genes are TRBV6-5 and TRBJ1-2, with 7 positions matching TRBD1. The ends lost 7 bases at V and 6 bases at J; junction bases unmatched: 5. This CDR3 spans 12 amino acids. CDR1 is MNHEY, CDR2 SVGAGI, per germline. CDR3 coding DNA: TGTGCCAGCATGGACAGGTTGGATGGCTACACCTTC. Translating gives CASMDRLDGYTF.

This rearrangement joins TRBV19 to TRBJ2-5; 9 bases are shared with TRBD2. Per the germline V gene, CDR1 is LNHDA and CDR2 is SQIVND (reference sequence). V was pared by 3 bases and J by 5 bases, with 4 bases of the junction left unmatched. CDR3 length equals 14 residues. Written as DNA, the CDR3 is TGTGCCAGTAGTATTGCGGGGGGGCGGGAGACCCAGTACTTC. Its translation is CASSIAGGRETQYF.

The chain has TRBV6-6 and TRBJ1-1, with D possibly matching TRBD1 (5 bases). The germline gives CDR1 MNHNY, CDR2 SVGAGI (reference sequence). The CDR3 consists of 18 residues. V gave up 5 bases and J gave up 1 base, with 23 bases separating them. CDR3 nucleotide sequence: TGTGCCAGCAGTCAAAGTACACTAACGGGGGTAGGGAACACTGAAGCTTTCTTT. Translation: CASSQSTLTGVGNTEAFF.

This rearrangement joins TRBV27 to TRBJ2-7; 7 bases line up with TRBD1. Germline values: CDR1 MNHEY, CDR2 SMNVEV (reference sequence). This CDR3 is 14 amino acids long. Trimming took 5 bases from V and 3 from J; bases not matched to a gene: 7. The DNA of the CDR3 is TGTGCCAGCAGTCACTGGGACAGCTTCTACGAGCAGTACGTC. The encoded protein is CASSHWDSFYEQYV.

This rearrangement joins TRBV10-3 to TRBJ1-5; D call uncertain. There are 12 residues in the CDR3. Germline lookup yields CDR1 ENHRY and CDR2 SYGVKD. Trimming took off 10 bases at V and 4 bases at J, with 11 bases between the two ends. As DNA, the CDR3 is TGTGCCACGGGAAGCGGGAATCAGCCCCAGCATTTT. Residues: CATGSGNQPQHF.

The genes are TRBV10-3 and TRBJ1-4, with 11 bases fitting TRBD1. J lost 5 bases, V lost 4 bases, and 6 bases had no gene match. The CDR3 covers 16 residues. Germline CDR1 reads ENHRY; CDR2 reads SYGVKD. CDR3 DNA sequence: TGTGCCATCAGTGGAGGGACAGGGGGTTTGAATGAAAAACTGTTTTTT. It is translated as CAISGGTGGLNEKLFF.

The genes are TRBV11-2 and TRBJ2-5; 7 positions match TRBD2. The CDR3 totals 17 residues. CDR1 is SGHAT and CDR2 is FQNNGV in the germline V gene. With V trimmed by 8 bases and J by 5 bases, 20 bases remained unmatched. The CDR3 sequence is CASAVNGGGRIGETQYF. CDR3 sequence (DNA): TGTGCCAGCGCGGTAAACGGCGGGGGTCGTATCGGGGAGACCCAGTACTTC.

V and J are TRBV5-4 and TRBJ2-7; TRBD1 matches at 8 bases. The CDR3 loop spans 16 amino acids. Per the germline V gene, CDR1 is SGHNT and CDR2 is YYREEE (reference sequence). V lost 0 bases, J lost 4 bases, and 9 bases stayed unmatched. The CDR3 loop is CASSLGVDRARYEQYV. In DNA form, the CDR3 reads TGTGCCAGCAGCTTGGGGGTGGACAGGGCTAGGTACGAGCAGTACGTC.

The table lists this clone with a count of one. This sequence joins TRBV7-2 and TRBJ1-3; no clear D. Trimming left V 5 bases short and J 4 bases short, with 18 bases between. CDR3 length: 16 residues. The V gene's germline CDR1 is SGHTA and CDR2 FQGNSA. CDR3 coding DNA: TGTGCCAGCAGCCCCGACGGACTCCCGTGGGGAAACACCATATATTTT. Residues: CASSPDGLPWGNTIYF. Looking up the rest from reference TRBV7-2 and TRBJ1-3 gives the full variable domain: GAGVSQSPSNKVTEKGKDVELRCDPISGHTALYWYRQSLGQGLEFLIYFQGNSAPDKSGLPSDRFSAERTGGSVSTLTIQRTQQEDSAVYLCASSPDGLPWGNTIYFGEGSWLTVV.

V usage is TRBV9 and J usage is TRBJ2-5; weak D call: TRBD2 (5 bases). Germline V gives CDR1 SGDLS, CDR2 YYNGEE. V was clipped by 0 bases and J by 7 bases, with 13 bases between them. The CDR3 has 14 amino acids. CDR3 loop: CASSVGSGSGTQYF. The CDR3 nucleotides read TGTGCCAGCAGCGTAGGGAGCGGATCAGGGACCCAGTACTTC. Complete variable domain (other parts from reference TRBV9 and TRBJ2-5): DSGVTQTPKHLITATGQRVTLRCSPRSGDLSVYWYQQSLDQGLQFLIQYYNGEERAKGNILERFSAQQFPDLHSELNLSSLELGDSALYFCASSVGSGSGTQYFGPGTRLLVL.

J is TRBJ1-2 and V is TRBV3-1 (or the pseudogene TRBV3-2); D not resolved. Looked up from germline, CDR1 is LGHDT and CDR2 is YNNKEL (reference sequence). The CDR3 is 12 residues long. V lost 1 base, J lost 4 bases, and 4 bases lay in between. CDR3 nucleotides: TGTGCCAGCAGCCAAGTCGGCTATGGCTACACCTTC. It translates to CASSQVGYGYTF.

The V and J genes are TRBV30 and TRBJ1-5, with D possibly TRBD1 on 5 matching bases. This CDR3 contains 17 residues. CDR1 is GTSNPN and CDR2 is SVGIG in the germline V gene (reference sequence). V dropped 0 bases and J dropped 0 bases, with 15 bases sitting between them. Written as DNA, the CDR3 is TGTGCCTGGAGTGTACAGGCCGGGAGCTATAGCAATCAGCCCCAGCATTTT. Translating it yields CAWSVQAGSYSNQPQHF.

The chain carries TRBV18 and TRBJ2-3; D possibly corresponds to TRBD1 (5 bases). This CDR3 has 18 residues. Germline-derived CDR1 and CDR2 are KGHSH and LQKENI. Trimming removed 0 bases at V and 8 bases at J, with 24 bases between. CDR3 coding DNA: TGTGCCAGCTCACCACCTAAAATGAGGACAATTATCGTTGGTACGCAGTATTTT. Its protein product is CASSPPKMRTIIVGTQYF.

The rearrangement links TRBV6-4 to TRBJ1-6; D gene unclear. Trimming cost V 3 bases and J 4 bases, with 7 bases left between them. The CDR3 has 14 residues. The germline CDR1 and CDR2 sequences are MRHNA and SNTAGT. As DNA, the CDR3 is TGTGCCAGCAGTGAGGCCAGGTATAATTCACCCCTCCACTTT. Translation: CASSEARYNSPLHF.

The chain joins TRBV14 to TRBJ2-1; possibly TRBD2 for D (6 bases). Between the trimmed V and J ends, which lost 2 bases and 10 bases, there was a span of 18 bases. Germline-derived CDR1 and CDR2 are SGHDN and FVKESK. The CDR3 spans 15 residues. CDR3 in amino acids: CASSQSGVAQGEQFF. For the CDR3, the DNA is TGTGCCAGCAGCCAATCGGGGGTGGCACAAGGGGAGCAGTTCTTC.

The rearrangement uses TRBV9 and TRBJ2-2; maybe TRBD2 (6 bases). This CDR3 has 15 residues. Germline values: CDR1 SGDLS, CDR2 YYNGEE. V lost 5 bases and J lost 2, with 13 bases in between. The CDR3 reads CASSSAGTNTGELFF. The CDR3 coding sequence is TGTGCCAGCAGTTCGGCCGGGACTAACACCGGGGAGCTGTTTTTT.